This T cell receptor (beta chain) derives from a study of T cell responses to AZD1222 COVID-19 vaccine. The germline CDR1 and CDR2 sequences are KGHSH and LQKENI. CDR3 length: 15 amino acids. The V and J ends lost 0 bases and 2 bases respectively, with 8 bases between them. This table comes from immunoSEQ multiplex PCR, and its TCRdb copy is limited to in-frame clones, with some not included. The profile shows some 150,000 clones, roughly nine tenths of them singletons. This clone was detected only once. The sample here was peripheral blood, taken after recovery from COVID-19. This sequence joins TRBV18 and TRBJ1-3, with D possibly TRBD1 on 6 matching bases. The sequence derives from an adult who had recovered from COVID-19. CDR3 in DNA: TGTGCCAGCTCACCACCGGGGGCGGCTGGAAACACCATATATTTT. This translates into CASSPPGAAGNTIYF.